The 32 T cell receptor beta chains below were found in one sample sequenced in a study of blood T cell repertoires in COVID-19. TCRdb's table, derived via immunoSEQ multiplex PCR, lists solely in-frame clones and lacks some. The table has more than 85,000 clones, 88% seen once. Sequenced input: peripheral blood. The receptors stem from a woman aged 50 to 60 with acute or convalescent COVID-19.

This rearrangement joins TRBV20-1 to TRBJ2-1, with D perhaps matching TRBD1 (6 bases). Trimming pared 7 bases from V and 11 bases from J, leaving 9 bases between. CDR3 size: 9 residues. CDR1 DFQATT and CDR2 SNEGSKA come from the germline V gene (reference sequence). The CDR3: CSVDRKQFF. Here the CDR3 DNA reads TGCAGTGTAGACAGGAAGCAGTTCTTC.

This sequence joins TRBV6-1 and TRBJ2-2; 7 bases fit TRBD2. The CDR3 is 16 amino acids. Germline assignment: CDR1 MNHNS and CDR2 SASEGT. V lost 2 bases, J lost 1 base, and 4 bases stayed unmatched. The DNA of the CDR3 is TGTGCCAGCAGTGAATCGGCTAGCGGGAACACCGGGGAGCTGTTTTTT. Translated: CASSESASGNTGELFF.

V gene TRBV10-3 combines with J gene TRBJ2-2; D unresolved. Between the trimmed V and J ends, which lost 3 bases and 4 bases, there was a span of 6 bases. The germline CDR1 and CDR2 sequences are ENHRY and SYGVKD. There are 13 residues in the CDR3. The CDR3 region is CAISEQFTGELFF. The CDR3 DNA reads TGTGCCATCAGTGAACAGTTCACCGGGGAGCTGTTTTTT.

The chain is built from TRBV4-2 and TRBJ1-4; TRBD1 matches 11 bases. Trimming at V came to 4 bases and at J to 6 bases, leaving 4 bases not matched to a gene. The CDR3 loop spans 15 amino acids. CDR1 LGHNA and CDR2 YNFKEQ come from the germline V gene. DNA for the CDR3: TGTGCCAGCAGCCGGACAGGGGGCAGGTATGAAAAACTGTTTTTT. Translating it yields CASSRTGGRYEKLFF.

The CDR3 here is CAWSVMRLQFF. In nucleotides, the CDR3 is TGTGCCTGGAGTGTAATGCGGCTCCAGTTCTTC. This chain links TRBV30 with TRBJ2-1; no clear D gene. Germline assignment: CDR1 GTSNPN and CDR2 SVGIG (reference sequence). This CDR3 has 11 amino acids. V was cut by 0 bases and J by 13 bases, with 10 bases left in between.

This chain connects TRBV3-1 (or the pseudogene TRBV3-2) to TRBJ1-2; no definite D call. Germline V gene data show CDR1 as LGHDT and CDR2 as YNNKEL (reference sequence). This CDR3 is built from 13 residues. V lost 3 bases and J 5 bases, leaving 10 bases between the germline ends. CDR3 nucleotide sequence: TGTGCCAGCAGCCAGACACGCTCTTATGGCTACACCTTC. It codes for CASSQTRSYGYTF.

This sequence joins TRBV18 and TRBJ2-1; 9 nucleotides agree with TRBD2. Germline V CDR1 and CDR2: KGHSH, LQKENI. Unmatched junction bases numbered 6, after V lost 5 bases and J lost 7 bases. The CDR3 covers 14 residues. CDR3 sequence: CASSSASGTNEQFF. CDR3 coding DNA: TGTGCCAGCTCAAGCGCTAGCGGGACTAATGAGCAGTTCTTC.

V is TRBV7-6 and J is TRBJ1-4; no firm D call. V gave up 1 base and J gave up 8 bases, with 14 bases separating them. The CDR3 covers 15 residues. CDR1 SGHVS and CDR2 FNYEAQ come from the germline V gene. CDR3 in DNA: TGTGCCAGCAGCTTAGTGTCCGGAGCGAGGGAAAAACTGTTTTTT. Encoded protein: CASSLVSGAREKLFF.

The genes are TRBV5-8 and TRBJ1-2, with a weak D call TRBD1 (6 bases). Per germline, CDR1 SGHTS and CDR2 YDEGEE. This CDR3 spans 14 amino acids. V gave up 4 bases and J gave up 0 bases, with 10 bases separating them. CDR3 in DNA: TGTGCCAGCAGCCTCAGGACAGCTAACTATGGCTACACCTTC. It codes for CASSLRTANYGYTF.

This chain links TRBV28 with TRBJ2-2; 7 nucleotides agree with TRBD1. The CDR3 spans 14 residues. V lost 6 bases, J lost 6 bases, and 7 bases stayed unmatched. Germline V gene data show CDR1 as MDHEN and CDR2 as SYDVKM. CDR3 bases: TGTGCCAGCAGCCGACGACAGGGTGCCGGGGAGCTGTTTTTT. Amino acids: CASSRRQGAGELFF.

The V gene is TRBV18, the J gene TRBJ1-2, with 10 bases identical to TRBD1. The germline CDR1 and CDR2 sequences are KGHSH and LQKENI. The CDR3 runs to 16 residues. V lost 4 bases, J lost 7 bases, and 12 bases stayed unmatched. The CDR3 DNA follows: TGTGCCAGCTCACATTCTTTGGGACAGGGGTCGACTGGCTACACCTTC. Protein: CASSHSLGQGSTGYTF.

The chain uses TRBV6-6 and TRBJ2-5; maybe TRBD2 (6 bases). V dropped 7 bases and J dropped 3 bases, with 9 bases sitting between them. The CDR3 sequence is 12 residues long. The germline V gene has CDR1 MNHNY and CDR2 SVGAGI (reference sequence). The CDR3 coding sequence is TGTGCCAGCAAGAGACTAGAAGAGACCCAGTACTTC. Its protein product is CASKRLEETQYF.

The chain uses TRBV28 and TRBJ2-7; 15 nucleotides match TRBD2. The J segment lost 3 bases and the V segment lost 4 bases, leaving 7 bases of the junction unmatched. The CDR3 is made up of 17 amino acids. CDR1 is MDHEN and CDR2 is SYDVKM in the germline V gene. The CDR3 sequence: CASSSRGLAGGRYEQYF. Written as DNA, the CDR3 is TGTGCCAGCAGTTCCAGGGGACTAGCGGGAGGACGCTACGAGCAGTACTTC. The variable domain in full, completed from reference TRBV28 and TRBJ2-7, reads DVKVTQSSRYLVKRTGEKVFLECVQDMDHENMFWYRQDPGLGLRLIYFSYDVKMKEKGDIPEGYSVSREKKERFSLILESASTNQTSMYLCASSSRGLAGGRYEQYFGPGTRLTVT.

The chain combines TRBV7-9 with TRBJ1-4, with D possibly matching TRBD1 (6 bases). The CDR3 is 14 amino acids. Trimming pared 3 bases from V and 8 bases from J, leaving 13 bases between. The germline V gene encodes CDR1 SEHNR and CDR2 FQNEAQ (reference sequence). The CDR3 DNA follows: TGTGCCAGCAGCTTCGACAGGCGGGGGGAAAAACTGTTTTTT. This translates into CASSFDRRGEKLFF.

The rearrangement links TRBV5-5 to TRBJ2-3; TRBD2 aligns across 7 bases. J was trimmed by 4 bases and V by 1 base; bases with no gene match: 3. The germline gives CDR1 SGHKS, CDR2 YYEKEE (reference sequence). This CDR3 comprises 14 residues. Here the CDR3 DNA reads TGTGCCAGCAGCTTGACGGGGAGGGCAGATACGCAGTATTTT. Protein sequence: CASSLTGRADTQYF. Supplemented by reference TRBV5-5 and TRBJ2-3, the full variable domain reads DAGVTQSPTHLIKTRGQQVTLRCSPISGHKSVSWYQQVLGQGPQFIFQYYEKEERGRGNFPDRFSARQFPNYSSELNVNALLLGDSALYLCASSLTGRADTQYFGPGTRLTVL.

The CDR3 DNA follows: TGTGCCAGCAGTCCCCGGGAGAGGGACAATGAGCAGTTCTTC. As protein: CASSPRERDNEQFF. The genes are TRBV7-8 and TRBJ2-1, with D possibly matching TRBD2 (6 bases). This CDR3 spans 14 amino acids. The ends were cut back, 6 bases at V and 5 bases at J, with 14 bases in the middle. The V gene's germline CDR1 is SGHVS and CDR2 FQNEAQ.

CDR3 amino acids: CASSPPGMGLNTEAFF. The CDR3 DNA follows: TGTGCCAGCTCACCACCGGGAATGGGGCTGAACACTGAAGCTTTCTTT. The J gene is TRBJ1-1, the V gene TRBV18; D may be TRBD1 (5 bases). This CDR3 spans 16 amino acids. Germline values: CDR1 KGHSH, CDR2 LQKENI. The ends were cut back, 0 bases at V and 0 bases at J, with 11 bases in the middle. The whole variable domain, filled in from reference TRBV18 and TRBJ1-1, reads NAGVMQNPRHLVRRRGQEARLRCSPMKGHSHVYWYRQLPEEGLKFMVYLQKENIIDESGMPKERFSAEFPKEGPSILRIQQVVRGDSAAYFCASSPPGMGLNTEAFFGQGTRLTVV.

The gene calls are TRBV10-3 and TRBJ2-7; 10 nucleotides match TRBD2. The V segment lost 8 bases and the J segment 3 bases; nucleotides outside the gene matches: 10. Germline CDR1 reads ENHRY; CDR2 reads SYGVKD. The CDR3 runs 15 residues. For the CDR3, the DNA is TGTGCCATCGGAAAGCGGGAGGGCCGTTACTACGAGCAGTACTTC. Its protein product is CAIGKREGRYYEQYF.

The chain is built from TRBV19 and TRBJ2-5; 8 bases map to TRBD2. The length of the CDR3 is 17 residues. The J segment lost 2 bases and the V segment lost 0 bases, leaving 8 bases of the junction unmatched. Germline CDR1 and CDR2: LNHDA and SQIVND (reference sequence). CDR3 protein: CASSIDLAGGSQETQYF. The CDR3 bases are TGTGCCAGTAGTATAGATCTCGCGGGGGGCTCGCAAGAGACCCAGTACTTC.

In this sample, this clone turned up once. This sequence joins TRBV29-1 and TRBJ2-7, with TRBD1 identical over 8 bases. In germline, CDR1 is SQVTM, CDR2 ANQGSEA. The CDR3 is made up of 14 amino acids. V dropped 4 bases and J dropped 2; count of bases not matched to a gene: 7. CDR3 coding DNA: TGCAGCGTTGTCGGGACAGGATCGACCTACGAGCAGTACTTC. It translates to CSVVGTGSTYEQYF.

CDR3 region: CASSLTSGGYEQYF. CDR3 in DNA: TGCGCCAGCAGCTTGACTAGCGGGGGGTACGAGCAGTACTTC. The V call is TRBV5-1, the J call TRBJ2-7; 12 bases line up with TRBD2. J was trimmed by 4 bases and V by 1 base; bases with no gene match: 0. This CDR3 contains 14 residues. Germline V lookup: CDR1 SGHRS, CDR2 YFSETQ.

V usage is TRBV6-5 and J usage is TRBJ1-2, with TRBD1 matching over 7 bases. Germline loops: CDR1 MNHEY, CDR2 SVGAGI. J was trimmed by 9 bases and V by 7 bases; bases with no gene match: 14. This CDR3 is built from 14 residues. CDR3: CASTGTAGRMSYTF. CDR3 nucleotides: TGTGCCAGCACGGGGACAGCGGGCCGGATGAGCTACACCTTC.

The chain carries TRBV6-5 and TRBJ2-7; possibly TRBD2 for D (7 bases). V lost 7 bases to trimming and J lost 2 bases, with 12 bases between them. The CDR3 totals 13 residues. The V gene's germline CDR1 is MNHEY and CDR2 SVGAGI. The CDR3 region is CASKGGTTYEQYF. The CDR3 DNA sequence: TGTGCCAGCAAAGGGGGGACTACCTACGAGCAGTACTTC.

The sample holds one count of this clone. This sequence joins TRBV10-2 and TRBJ2-5; 10 bases are shared with TRBD1. CDR1 and CDR2 (germline): WSHSY, SAAADI. Trimming removed 6 bases from V and 9 bases from J; junction bases left unmatched: 10. The CDR3 is 14 amino acids. The CDR3 DNA sequence: TGCGCCAGCAGCCCAACCGGGACAGGGGTTTCCCAGTACTTC. Its protein is CASSPTGTGVSQYF.

This clone was seen a single time. V and J are TRBV28 and TRBJ1-3, with D uncertain. Trimming left V 4 bases short and J 2 bases short, with 12 bases between. The CDR3 contains 15 residues. Per germline, CDR1 MDHEN and CDR2 SYDVKM. In DNA, the CDR3 is TGTGCCAGCAGTTCCCCCCGAGGGACTGGAAACACCATATATTTT. This sequence encodes CASSSPRGTGNTIYF. Variable domain in full (rest from reference TRBV28 and TRBJ1-3): DVKVTQSSRYLVKRTGEKVFLECVQDMDHENMFWYRQDPGLGLRLIYFSYDVKMKEKGDIPEGYSVSREKKERFSLILESASTNQTSMYLCASSSPRGTGNTIYFGEGSWLTVV.

V gene TRBV7-2 combines with J gene TRBJ2-5; possible D gene TRBD1, 5 bases. Germline CDR1 and CDR2: SGHTA and FQGNSA. CDR3 length: 16 residues. With 4 bases removed from V and 5 bases from J, the gap between germline ends came to 20 bases. CDR3 coding DNA: TGTGCCAGCAGCTCCCGTGTGACAGTGCGTGTGGAGACCCAGTACTTC. This translates into CASSSRVTVRVETQYF.

This chain uses TRBV9 with TRBJ1-1; D is uncertain. Trimming took 3 bases from V and 0 from J, leaving 18 bases between them. Germline V CDR1 and CDR2: SGDLS, YYNGEE. The CDR3 runs 17 residues. The CDR3 loop reads CASSAYSTHIMNTEAFF. The CDR3 region has the DNA TGTGCCAGCAGCGCATATTCCACCCACATAATGAACACTGAAGCTTTCTTT.

This chain uses TRBV6-6 with TRBJ1-4; unclear D gene. The CDR3 is made up of 13 amino acids. V lost 7 bases and J 7 bases, leaving 13 bases between the germline ends. Per germline, CDR1 MNHNY and CDR2 SVGAGI (reference sequence). CDR3 residues: CASMSGNIEKLFF. The DNA of the CDR3 is TGTGCCAGCATGTCGGGGAATATTGAAAAACTGTTTTTT.

V and J are TRBV27 and TRBJ1-1, with 8 nucleotides matching TRBD1. The length of the CDR3 is 14 residues. Germline V CDR1 and CDR2: MNHEY, SMNVEV (reference sequence). The J segment lost 5 bases and the V segment lost 6 bases, leaving 8 bases of the junction unmatched. CDR3 DNA sequence: TGTGCCAGCAGCCGCTACAGGGGGGGGACTGAAGCTTTCTTT. Protein sequence: CASSRYRGGTEAFF.

This clone appeared a single time. The chain has TRBV2 and TRBJ1-2, with unresolved D. Trimming removed 3 bases from V and 7 bases from J, with 9 bases in between. The CDR3 extends over 12 amino acids. The germline V gene encodes CDR1 SNHLY and CDR2 FYNNEI. The CDR3 is CASSDIFSGYTF. CDR3 sequence (DNA): TGTGCCAGCAGTGATATCTTCAGTGGCTACACCTTC.

The chain uses TRBV5-1 and TRBJ2-1, with 10 nucleotides matching TRBD2. The ends lost 6 bases at V and 4 bases at J; junction bases unmatched: 7. Germline V gives CDR1 SGHRS, CDR2 YFSETQ. The CDR3 extends over 15 amino acids. CDR3 coding DNA: TGCGCCAGCAACCCTAGCGGGAGCGCTTACAATGAGCAGTTCTTC. Amino acid sequence: CASNPSGSAYNEQFF.

The genes are TRBV19 and TRBJ2-3, with 9 bases aligning to TRBD2. V lost 3 bases and J lost 0; bases outside the gene matches: 4. This CDR3 is 16 amino acids long. Germline values: CDR1 LNHDA, CDR2 SQIVND (reference sequence). The CDR3 DNA sequence: TGTGCCAGTAGTATCCCTAGCGGGGTAAGCACAGATACGCAGTATTTT. Its protein is CASSIPSGVSTDTQYF.